These 29 T cell receptor beta chains share one sample of origin, sequenced in a study of Tregs in tolerant kidney transplant recipients. Sequencing was performed with immunoSEQ multiplex PCR; in TCRdb, only in-frame clones are kept and a portion is missing. The sample data list 25,000 to 35,000 clones. This specimen was CD8+ T cells from blood, taken before the transplant. These receptors all come from a human donor who received a combined kidney and bone marrow transplant.

As for this clone: With the read ending 3 residues before the CDR3 end, the germline J gene is used to fill in that end. The V call is TRBV11-2, the J call TRBJ2-7; possibly TRBD1 for D (6 bases). Per germline, CDR1 SGHAT and CDR2 FQNNGV. Deletions cut 5 bases from V and 4 bases from J, with 15 bases between. This CDR3 region has 14 residues. The DNA read from the CDR3 is TGTGCCAGCAGCGAAAATACACAGGGTTACGAG. Translation: CASSENTQGYE. The complete CDR3 reads CASSENTQGYEQYF.

Worth noting for this clone: The read is 3 residues too short to cover the CDR3 end, so that end is filled in from the germline J gene. The chain carries TRBV19 and TRBJ2-7; 8 nucleotides agree with TRBD1. CDR3 length equals 15 residues. The V and J ends lost 7 bases and 0 bases, in that order; junction bases with no gene match: 8. Germline CDR1 reads LNHDA; CDR2 reads SQIVND (reference sequence). CDR3 DNA, as far as it was read: TGTGCCAGTACCCCCGGACAGGGAAGCTCCTACGAG. Its protein product is CASTPGQGSSYE. The complete CDR3 sequence is CASTPGQGSSYEQYF.

On this clone: The CDR3 extends 3 residues past the end of the read, so its final part is completed from the germline J gene. This chain joins TRBV2 and TRBJ2-4; 7 bases align to TRBD1. Germline V gives CDR1 SNHLY, CDR2 FYNNEI. The CDR3 totals 16 residues. V lost 8 bases and J lost 5; bases outside the gene matches: 15. CDR3 DNA, as far as it was read: TGTGCCAGCGGCACCACTTCACAGGGGACCGAAAACATT. It codes for CASGTTSQGTENI. The full CDR3 sequence reads CASGTTSQGTENIQYF.

For this clone: The CDR3 is cut off 3 residues early in the read; its end comes from the germline J gene. The V call is TRBV19, the J call TRBJ1-5; 8 nucleotides agree with TRBD1. The V gene's germline CDR1 is LNHDA and CDR2 SQIVND (reference sequence). This CDR3 has 18 amino acids. Losses at the gene ends were 3 bases for V and 1 base for J; bases not matched to a gene: 11. The DNA read from the CDR3 is TGTGCCAGTAGTATTTCCGGGTCGACAGGGGCGAGCAATCAGCCC. Encoded protein: CASSISGSTGASNQP. The full CDR3 sequence reads CASSISGSTGASNQPQHF.

Remarks on this clone: The CDR3 is cut off 3 residues early in the read; its end comes from the germline J gene. This chain links TRBV18 with TRBJ2-7; 12 nucleotides match TRBD2. Germline trimming cut 4 bases from V and 3 bases from J; bases unmatched to any gene: 13. This CDR3 is built from 18 residues. Looked up from germline, CDR1 is KGHSH and CDR2 is LQKENI. CDR3: CASSLRTSGVLRLYEQYF. The sequenced CDR3 bases are TGTGCCAGCTCACTTCGGACTAGCGGGGTCCTACGTCTCTACGAG. Full variable domain (remainder filled in from reference TRBV18 and TRBJ2-7): NAGVMQNPRHLVRRRGQEARLRCSPMKGHSHVYWYRQLPEEGLKFMVYLQKENIIDESGMPKERFSAEFPKEGPSILRIQQVVRGDSAAYFCASSLRTSGVLRLYEQYFGPGTRLTVT.

About this clone: The CDR3 goes on 3 residues after the read ends, and that part is filled in from the germline J gene. The chain joins TRBV19 to TRBJ2-1; TRBD2 agrees at 7 bases. The V and J ends lost 5 bases and 4 bases, in that order; junction bases with no gene match: 8. Germline values: CDR1 LNHDA, CDR2 SQIVND (reference sequence). This CDR3 comprises 15 residues. CDR3 amino acids: CASSEAGLLYNEQFF. CDR3 bases read: TGTGCCAGTAGTGAAGCGGGACTACTTTACAATGAG.

About this clone: The read terminates 3 residues before the CDR3 end, so the remaining end is supplied by the germline J gene. The chain is built from TRBV19 and TRBJ1-1, with a possible D match to TRBD1 (5 bases). This CDR3 region has 14 residues. The germline gives CDR1 LNHDA, CDR2 SQIVND (reference sequence). V lost 3 bases and J 4 bases, leaving 12 bases between the germline ends. The CDR3 bases that were read are TGTGCCAGTAGTATTTGGGGCTCGACCACTGAA. Protein: CASSIWGSTTE. The entire CDR3 is CASSIWGSTTEAFF. The variable domain in full, with the rest retrieved from reference TRBV19 and TRBJ1-1, is DGGITQSPKYLFRKEGQNVTLSCEQNLNHDAMYWYRQDPGQGLRLIYYSQIVNDFQKGDIAEGYSVSREKKESFPLTVTSAQKNPTAFYLCASSIWGSTTEAFFGQGTRLTVV.

Notes on this clone: The CDR3 goes on 3 residues after the read ends, and that part is filled in from the germline J gene. This chain connects TRBV20-1 to TRBJ2-7; 14 bases fit TRBD2. Germline V gene lookup returns CDR1 DFQATT and CDR2 SNEGSKA (reference sequence). The V gene end was trimmed by 4 bases and the J gene end by 0 bases; junction bases not matched to a gene: 5. The CDR3 totals 16 residues. The sequenced part of the CDR3 DNA is TGCAGTGCTAACCGACTAGCGGGAGGGCTCTCCTACGAG. Amino acids: CSANRLAGGLSYE. Given in full, the CDR3 is CSANRLAGGLSYEQYF.

Details on this clone: The observed sequence ends 3 residues before the CDR3 terminus, with the missing tail filled in from the germline J gene. The V and J genes are TRBV6-2 or TRBV6-3 and TRBJ2-7; the D is unclear. The CDR3 runs 12 residues. V was clipped by 4 bases and J by 3 bases, with 7 bases between them. Germline CDR1 is MNHEY and CDR2 is SVGEGT. The part of the CDR3 DNA that was read is TGTGCCAGCAGTTCGCCTAGCTACGAG. Protein product: CASSSPSYE. The whole CDR3 protein is CASSSPSYEQYF.

As regards this clone: The junction shows a germline mismatch at one end, possibly a read error. The missing CDR3 end, 3 residues past where the read stops, is filled in from the germline J gene. The chain combines TRBV19 with TRBJ1-1; a possible D gene is TRBD1 (5 bases). Germline CDR1 reads LNHDA; CDR2 reads SQIVND (reference sequence). The CDR3 is made up of 14 amino acids. The sequenced CDR3 bases are TGTGCCTGTAGCCCGGACAATACCAACACTGAA. It codes for CACSPDNTNTE. The CDR3 in its entirety is CACSPDNTNTEAFF.

To note about this clone: The read terminates 3 residues ahead of where the CDR3 ends, so the germline J gene completes it. This chain uses TRBV2 with TRBJ2-1; 7 bases are a match to TRBD2. Looked up from germline, CDR1 is SNHLY and CDR2 is FYNNEI. J gave up 6 bases and V 7 bases, and 6 bases lay outside the gene matches. This CDR3 is 13 amino acids long. The CDR3 sequence: CASKLAATNEQFF. The part of the CDR3 DNA that was read is TGTGCCAGCAAGCTAGCGGCAACCAATGAG. The whole variable domain, remainder taken from reference TRBV2 and TRBJ2-1, is EPEVTQTPSHQVTQMGQEVILRCVPISNHLYFYWYRQILGQKVEFLVSFYNNEISEKSEIFDDQFSVERPDGSNFTLKIRSTKLEDSAMYFCASKLAATNEQFFGPGTRLTVL.

Worth noting for this clone: The read is 3 residues too short to cover the CDR3 end, so that end is filled in from the germline J gene. V is TRBV7-9 and J is TRBJ1-2, with 10 positions matching TRBD1. CDR3 length equals 15 residues. CDR1 and CDR2 (germline): SEHNR, FQNEAQ (reference sequence). Trimming at V came to 4 bases and at J to 1 base, leaving 3 bases not matched to a gene. The CDR3 sequence: CASSSTGGGNYGYTF. The DNA read from the CDR3 is TGTGCCAGCAGCTCGACAGGGGGCGGTAACTATGGC.

Turning to this clone: The CDR3 is cut off 3 residues early in the read; its end comes from the germline J gene. V gene TRBV19 combines with J gene TRBJ2-7, with D uncertain. This CDR3 has 13 amino acids. Germline V gene sequence: CDR1 LNHDA, CDR2 SQIVND (reference sequence). Trimming took off 3 bases at V and 4 bases at J, with 10 bases between the two ends. The CDR3 region is CASSIGPTYEQYF. CDR3 DNA, as far as it was read: TGTGCCAGTAGTATTGGTCCGACTTACGAG.

For this clone: The CDR3 end lies 3 residues beyond the end of the read and is filled in from the germline J gene. V and J are TRBV10-1 and TRBJ2-4; TRBD1 aligns across 7 bases. Germline CDR1 reads WNHNN; CDR2 reads SYGVQD (reference sequence). CDR3 length: 16 amino acids. V shed 3 bases and J 0 bases; nucleotides not matched to a gene: 5. Incomplete CDR3 DNA: TGCGCCAGCAGTGACCAGGGGGATCTAGCCAAAAACATT. Amino acid sequence: CASSDQGDLAKNI. The entire CDR3 reads CASSDQGDLAKNIQYF.

To note about this clone: Read data end 3 residues before the CDR3 end; the end is taken from the germline J gene. This chain uses TRBV6-2 or TRBV6-3 with TRBJ2-7; TRBD1 might be the D (6 bases). This CDR3 has 14 amino acids. Trimming took off 6 bases at V and 3 bases at J, with 15 bases between the two ends. CDR1 is MNHEY, CDR2 SVGEGT, per germline. The CDR3 here is CASSHRGTFYEQYF. Incomplete CDR3 DNA: TGTGCCAGCAGCCATAGGGGGACCTTCTACGAG.

Comments on this clone: Read sequence stops 3 residues before the CDR3 end, and the germline J gene provides the missing end. This chain joins TRBV2 and TRBJ1-2, with D tentatively TRBD1 (6 bases). The germline V and J ends were trimmed by 6 bases and 1 base, with 21 bases remaining between them. CDR1 and CDR2 from the germline V gene are SNHLY and FYNNEI. The length of the CDR3 is 17 residues. The CDR3 sequence: CASSSTGNPLFNYGYTF. Incomplete CDR3 DNA: TGTGCCAGCAGCTCGACAGGAAATCCATTGTTTAACTATGGC.

In the case of this clone: Sequencing ends 3 residues short of the CDR3 end; the germline J gene provides the rest. The gene calls are TRBV19 and TRBJ2-5, with TRBD2 identical over 8 bases. V lost 5 bases, J lost 5 bases, and 7 bases stayed unmatched. The CDR3 totals 14 residues. Germline CDR1 reads LNHDA; CDR2 reads SQIVND (reference sequence). Here the CDR3 reads CASSPAGGVETQYF. CDR3 bases read: TGTGCCAGTAGTCCGGCGGGAGGTGTGGAGACC.

Comments on this clone: The observed sequence ends 3 residues before the CDR3 terminus, with the missing tail filled in from the germline J gene. The chain joins TRBV7-6 to TRBJ1-3; TRBD1 matches at 7 bases. The germline V gene has CDR1 SGHVS and CDR2 FNYEAQ. The CDR3 is 16 amino acids. V was clipped by 5 bases and J by 0 bases; unmatched bases: 7. The sequenced part of the CDR3 DNA is TGTGCCAGCAGCAGGGACAGCATGAGCTCTGGAAACACC. It codes for CASSRDSMSSGNT. The full CDR3 sequence reads CASSRDSMSSGNTIYF.

To note about this clone: The CDR3 is cut off 3 residues early in the read; its end comes from the germline J gene. The rearrangement joins TRBV19 to TRBJ1-5; D is unresolved. The germline gives CDR1 LNHDA, CDR2 SQIVND (reference sequence). Trimming shortened V by 3 bases and J by 0 bases, and 12 bases separated the two germline ends. CDR3 length equals 16 residues. Partial CDR3 DNA: TGTGCCAGTAGTATCGGTACTGAGCATAGCAATCAGCCC. Translating gives CASSIGTEHSNQP. The full CDR3 protein reads CASSIGTEHSNQPQHF.

As concerns this clone: The read terminates 3 residues ahead of where the CDR3 ends, so the germline J gene completes it. The chain combines TRBV7-9 with TRBJ2-1; D remains unclear. V was trimmed by 6 bases and J by 1 base, leaving 13 bases between them. In germline, CDR1 is SEHNR, CDR2 FQNEAQ (reference sequence). This CDR3 has 15 residues. CDR3: CASRGPLISYNEQFF. The covered CDR3 bases are TGTGCCAGCAGAGGGCCCCTCATTTCCTACAATGAG.

The sequenced CDR3 bases are TGTGCCAGCAGCTCAAACTACGAG. Protein product: CASSSNYE. The whole CDR3 sequence reads CASSSNYEQYF. J is TRBJ2-7 and V is TRBV7-9; D unresolved. The missing CDR3 end, 3 residues past where the read stops, is filled in from the germline J gene. Germline assignment: CDR1 SEHNR and CDR2 FQNEAQ (reference sequence). V lost 4 bases and J 3 bases, leaving 4 bases between the germline ends. This CDR3 is built from 11 residues. The whole variable domain, remainder taken from reference TRBV7-9 and TRBJ2-7, is DTGVSQNPRHKITKRGQNVTFRCDPISEHNRLYWYRQTLGQGPEFLTYFQNEAQLEKSRLLSDRFSAERPKGSFSTLEIQRTEQGDSAMYLCASSSNYEQYFGPGTRLTVT.

Worth noting for this clone: With the read ending 3 residues before the CDR3 end, the germline J gene is used to fill in that end. The V gene is TRBV5-1, the J gene TRBJ2-2; TRBD1 aligns across 7 bases. Germline trimming cut 6 bases from V and 4 bases from J; bases unmatched to any gene: 9. CDR3 length: 15 amino acids. Per germline, CDR1 SGHRS and CDR2 YFSETQ. Incomplete CDR3 DNA: TGCGCCAGCAACTTCCTTGGGACAGTCACCGGGGAG. It is translated as CASNFLGTVTGE. From start to end, the CDR3 is CASNFLGTVTGELFF.

As to this clone: The read falls 3 residues short of the CDR3 end, and the missing part is taken from the germline J gene. This sequence joins TRBV6-2 or TRBV6-3 and TRBJ1-2, with D hard to call. The CDR3 totals 14 residues. The ends were cut back, 2 bases at V and 4 bases at J, with 11 bases in the middle. Looked up from germline, CDR1 is MNHEY and CDR2 is SVGEGT. This chain's CDR3 is CASSYGGPLYGYTF. Incomplete CDR3 DNA: TGTGCCAGCAGTTACGGAGGGCCCCTCTATGGC.

In regard to this clone: The read terminates 3 residues before the CDR3 end, so the remaining end is supplied by the germline J gene. The chain employs TRBV30 and TRBJ1-2; TRBD1 matches 7 bases. The length of the CDR3 is 13 residues. The ends lost 2 bases at V and 6 bases at J; junction bases unmatched: 6. Looked up from germline, CDR1 is GTSNPN and CDR2 is SVGIG (reference sequence). The sequenced CDR3 bases are TGTGCCTGGAGTCCACAGGGGTACCATGGC. This gives the protein CAWSPQGYHG. The complete CDR3 protein is CAWSPQGYHGYTF.

Concerning this clone: The read terminates 3 residues before the CDR3 end, so the remaining end is supplied by the germline J gene. V and J are TRBV19 and TRBJ2-7, with 8 nucleotides matching TRBD1. The CDR3 loop spans 14 amino acids. V trimming: 5 bases; J trimming: 0 bases; junction bases outside the gene matches: 3. Germline V gene data show CDR1 as LNHDA and CDR2 as SQIVND (reference sequence). The sequenced part of the CDR3 DNA is TGTGCCAGTAGTGCTGGACAGGGCTCCTACGAG. This encodes CASSAGQGSYE. The whole CDR3 protein reads CASSAGQGSYEQYF.

In the case of this clone: Coverage ceases 3 residues before the CDR3 finishes, and the germline J gene fills in the end. V and J are TRBV19 and TRBJ1-6; maybe TRBD1 (6 bases). This CDR3 is built from 14 residues. The germline CDR1 and CDR2 sequences are LNHDA and SQIVND (reference sequence). With 2 bases removed from V and 4 bases from J, the gap between germline ends came to 6 bases. CDR3 DNA, as far as it was read: TGTGCCAGTAGTATACAGGGGTATAATTCACCC. As protein: CASSIQGYNSP. The CDR3 in its entirety is CASSIQGYNSPLHF.

Turning to this clone: The CDR3 is cut off 3 residues early in the read; its end comes from the germline J gene. The chain couples TRBV20-1 to TRBJ1-6, with D maybe TRBD1 (5 bases). With 1 base removed from V and 8 bases from J, the gap between germline ends came to 9 bases. The CDR3 has 13 amino acids. Germline CDR1 reads DFQATT; CDR2 reads SNEGSKA (reference sequence). CDR3: CSARGGEDSPLHF. The CDR3 DNA, read in part, is TGCAGTGCTAGAGGAGGGGAGGATTCACCC.

This CDR3 is CASSYAQEYEQYF. Partial CDR3 DNA: TGTGCCAGCAGTTACGCGCAGGAATACGAG. The rearrangement uses TRBV6-2 or TRBV6-3 and TRBJ2-7; D gene uncertain. The read ends 3 residues before the CDR3 terminus; that terminus is restored from the germline J gene. Trimming shortened V by 2 bases and J by 4 bases, and 9 bases separated the two germline ends. Germline lookup yields CDR1 MNHEY and CDR2 SVGEGT. The CDR3 covers 13 residues.

A word on this clone: The DNA ends 3 residues before the CDR3 does, and the rest of the CDR3 is filled in from the germline J gene. The genes are TRBV19 and TRBJ1-1, with 11 positions matching TRBD1. V was clipped by 7 bases and J by 1 base; unmatched bases: 2. In germline, CDR1 is LNHDA, CDR2 SQIVND (reference sequence). The CDR3 extends over 14 amino acids. Here the CDR3 reads CASKGTGGNTEAFF. The CDR3 bases that were read are TGTGCCAGTAAGGGGACAGGGGGGAACACTGAA. Full variable domain (outside the CDR3, taken from reference TRBV19 and TRBJ1-1): DGGITQSPKYLFRKEGQNVTLSCEQNLNHDAMYWYRQDPGQGLRLIYYSQIVNDFQKGDIAEGYSVSREKKESFPLTVTSAQKNPTAFYLCASKGTGGNTEAFFGQGTRLTVV.